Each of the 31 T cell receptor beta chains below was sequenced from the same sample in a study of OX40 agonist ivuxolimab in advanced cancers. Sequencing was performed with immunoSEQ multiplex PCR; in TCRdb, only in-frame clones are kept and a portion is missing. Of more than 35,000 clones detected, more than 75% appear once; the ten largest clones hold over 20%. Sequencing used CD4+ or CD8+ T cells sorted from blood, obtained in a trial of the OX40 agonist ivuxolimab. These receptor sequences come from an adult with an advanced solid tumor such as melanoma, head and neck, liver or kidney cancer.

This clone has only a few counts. The CDR3 nucleotides read TGTGCCAGCAGCGTAGAGACTGGGGCCACCGGGGAGCTGTTTTTT. Its protein is CASSVETGATGELFF. The chain employs TRBV9 and TRBJ2-2; maybe TRBD1 (5 bases). The CDR3 sequence is 15 residues long. Trimming stripped 0 bases from V and 4 bases from J, with 10 bases between. Germline CDR1 and CDR2: SGDLS and YYNGEE.

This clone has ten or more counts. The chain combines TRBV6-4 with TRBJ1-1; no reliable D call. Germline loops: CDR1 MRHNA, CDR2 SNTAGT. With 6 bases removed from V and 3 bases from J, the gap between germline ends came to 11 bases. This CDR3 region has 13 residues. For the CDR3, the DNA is TGTGCCAGCAGAAGACTCCGGGACACTGAAGCTTTCTTT. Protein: CASRRLRDTEAFF.

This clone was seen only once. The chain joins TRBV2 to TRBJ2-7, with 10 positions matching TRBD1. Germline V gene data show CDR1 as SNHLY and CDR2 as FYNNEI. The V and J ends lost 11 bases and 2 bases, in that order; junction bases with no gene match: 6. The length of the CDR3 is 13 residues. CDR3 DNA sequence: TGTGCCGTTAAGGGGACAGGGGCCTACGAGCAGTACGTC. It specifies CAVKGTGAYEQYV.

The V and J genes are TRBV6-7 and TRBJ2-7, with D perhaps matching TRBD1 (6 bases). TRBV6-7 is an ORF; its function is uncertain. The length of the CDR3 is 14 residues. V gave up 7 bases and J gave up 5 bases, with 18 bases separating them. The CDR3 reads CASTLGEGDNEQYV. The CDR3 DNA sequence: TGTGCCAGCACCTTAGGGGAAGGGGACAACGAGCAGTACGTC.

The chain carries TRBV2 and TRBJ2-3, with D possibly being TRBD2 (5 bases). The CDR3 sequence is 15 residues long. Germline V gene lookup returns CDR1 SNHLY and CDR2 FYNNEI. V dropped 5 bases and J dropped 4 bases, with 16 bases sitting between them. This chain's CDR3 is CASSRSVSWADTQYF. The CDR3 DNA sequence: TGTGCCAGCAGTCGTAGCGTTTCTTGGGCAGATACGCAGTATTTT.

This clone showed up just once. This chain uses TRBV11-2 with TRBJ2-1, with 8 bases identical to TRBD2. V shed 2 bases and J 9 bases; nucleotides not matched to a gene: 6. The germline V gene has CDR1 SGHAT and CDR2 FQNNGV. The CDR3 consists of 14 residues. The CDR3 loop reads CASSLYGGAPEQFF. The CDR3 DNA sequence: TGTGCCAGCAGCTTATACGGGGGGGCCCCTGAGCAGTTCTTC.

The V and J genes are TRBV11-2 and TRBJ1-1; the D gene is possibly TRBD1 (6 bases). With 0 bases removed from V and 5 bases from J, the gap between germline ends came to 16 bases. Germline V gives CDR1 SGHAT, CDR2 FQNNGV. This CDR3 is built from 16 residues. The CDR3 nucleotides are TGTGCCAGCAGCTTAGAGGGGGCAGGGGTGGTGACTGAAGCTTTCTTT. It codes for CASSLEGAGVVTEAFF.

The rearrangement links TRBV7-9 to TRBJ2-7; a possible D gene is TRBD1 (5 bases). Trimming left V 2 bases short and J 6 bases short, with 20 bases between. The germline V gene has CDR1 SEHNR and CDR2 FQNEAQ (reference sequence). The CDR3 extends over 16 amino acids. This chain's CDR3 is CASSLSRRGLASEQYV. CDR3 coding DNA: TGTGCCAGCAGCTTATCGCGAAGGGGCCTTGCTTCCGAGCAGTACGTC.

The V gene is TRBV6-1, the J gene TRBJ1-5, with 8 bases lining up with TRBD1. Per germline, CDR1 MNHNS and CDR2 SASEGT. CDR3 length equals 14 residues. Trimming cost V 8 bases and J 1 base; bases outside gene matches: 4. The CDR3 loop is CASGRGRSNQPQHF. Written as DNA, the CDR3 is TGTGCCAGCGGCAGGGGGCGCAGCAATCAGCCCCAGCATTTT.

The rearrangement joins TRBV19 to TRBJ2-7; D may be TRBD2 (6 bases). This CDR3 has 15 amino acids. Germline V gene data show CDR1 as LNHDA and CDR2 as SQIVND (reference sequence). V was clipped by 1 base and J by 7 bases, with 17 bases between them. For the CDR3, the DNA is TGTGCCAGTAGTATAGGGATGGGGGGAAATCGGGAGCAGTACTTC. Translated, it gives CASSIGMGGNREQYF. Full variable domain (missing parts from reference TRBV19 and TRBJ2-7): DGGITQSPKYLFRKEGQNVTLSCEQNLNHDAMYWYRQDPGQGLRLIYYSQIVNDFQKGDIAEGYSVSREKKESFPLTVTSAQKNPTAFYLCASSIGMGGNREQYFGPGTRLTVT.

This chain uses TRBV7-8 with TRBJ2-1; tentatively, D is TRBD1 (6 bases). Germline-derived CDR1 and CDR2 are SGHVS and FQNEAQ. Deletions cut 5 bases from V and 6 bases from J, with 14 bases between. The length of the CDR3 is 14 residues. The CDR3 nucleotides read TGTGCCAGCAGCCGCTTAGAGGACAGCAATGAGCAGTTCTTC. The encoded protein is CASSRLEDSNEQFF.

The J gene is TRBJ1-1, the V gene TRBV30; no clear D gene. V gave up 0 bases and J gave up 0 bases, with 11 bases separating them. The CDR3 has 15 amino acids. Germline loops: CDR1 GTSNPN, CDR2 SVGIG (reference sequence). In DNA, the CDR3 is TGTGCCTGGAGTGTTTTCCTTCTACTGAACACTGAAGCTTTCTTT. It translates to CAWSVFLLLNTEAFF.

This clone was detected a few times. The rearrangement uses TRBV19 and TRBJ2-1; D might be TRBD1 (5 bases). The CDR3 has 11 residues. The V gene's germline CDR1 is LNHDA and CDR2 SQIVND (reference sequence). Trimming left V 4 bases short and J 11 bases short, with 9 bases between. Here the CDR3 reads CASSTRQQQFF. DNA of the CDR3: TGTGCCAGTAGTACCCGACAGCAGCAGTTCTTC.

DNA for the CDR3: TGTGCCAGCAGGCCCCAAGTGAATTTCTATGGCTACACCTTC. Its protein is CASRPQVNFYGYTF. V is TRBV28 and J is TRBJ1-2; no firm D call. Germline CDR1 MDHEN, CDR2 SYDVKM. This CDR3 has 14 residues. V shed 6 bases and J shed 4 bases, with 15 bases lying between them.

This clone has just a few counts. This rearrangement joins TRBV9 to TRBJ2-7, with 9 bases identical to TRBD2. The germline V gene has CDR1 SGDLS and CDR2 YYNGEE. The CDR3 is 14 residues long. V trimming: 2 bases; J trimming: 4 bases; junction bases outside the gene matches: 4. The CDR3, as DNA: TGTGCCAGCAGCGTCGGGACTAGCCCATACGAGCAGTACTTC. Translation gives CASSVGTSPYEQYF.

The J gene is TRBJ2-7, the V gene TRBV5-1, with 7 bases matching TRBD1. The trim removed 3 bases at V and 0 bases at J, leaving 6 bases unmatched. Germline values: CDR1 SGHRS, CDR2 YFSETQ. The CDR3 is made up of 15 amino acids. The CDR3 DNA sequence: TGCGCCAGCAGCTCCTCCGGGACAGACTCCTACGAGCAGTACTTC. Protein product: CASSSSGTDSYEQYF.

Here the CDR3 DNA reads TGTGCCAGCAGTCGGGGAGGCTCTGGAAACACCATATATTTT. This codes for CASSRGGSGNTIYF. The rearrangement links TRBV6-1 to TRBJ1-3; no clear D gene. CDR1 is MNHNS and CDR2 is SASEGT in the germline V gene. This CDR3 is 14 amino acids long. V was cut by 5 bases and J by 0 bases, with 8 bases left in between.

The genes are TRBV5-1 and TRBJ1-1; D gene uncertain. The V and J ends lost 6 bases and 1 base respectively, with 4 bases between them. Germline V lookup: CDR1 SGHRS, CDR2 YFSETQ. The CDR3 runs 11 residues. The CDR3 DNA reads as TGCGCCAGCAAAAAGAACACTGAAGCTTTCTTT. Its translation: CASKKNTEAFF.

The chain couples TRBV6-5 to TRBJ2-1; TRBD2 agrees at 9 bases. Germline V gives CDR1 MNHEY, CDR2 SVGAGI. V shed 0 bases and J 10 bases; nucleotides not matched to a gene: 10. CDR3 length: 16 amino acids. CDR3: CASSYSGSGGVWEQFF. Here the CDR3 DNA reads TGTGCCAGCAGTTACTCGGGTAGCGGGGGAGTCTGGGAGCAGTTCTTC.

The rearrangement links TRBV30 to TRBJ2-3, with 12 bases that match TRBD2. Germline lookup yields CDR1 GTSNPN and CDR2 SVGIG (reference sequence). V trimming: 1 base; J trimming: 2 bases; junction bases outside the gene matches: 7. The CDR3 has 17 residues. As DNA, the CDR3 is TGTGCCTGGAGTGGAACGACTAGCGGGGGATACACAGATACGCAGTATTTT. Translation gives CAWSGTTSGGYTDTQYF.

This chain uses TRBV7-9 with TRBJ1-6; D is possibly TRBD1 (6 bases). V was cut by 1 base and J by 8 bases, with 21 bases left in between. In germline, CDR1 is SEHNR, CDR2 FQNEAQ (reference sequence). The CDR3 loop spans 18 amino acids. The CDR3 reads CASSLGLQGTGFHSPLHF. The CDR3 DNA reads TGTGCCAGCAGCTTAGGCCTCCAGGGTACAGGGTTTCATTCACCCCTCCACTTT.

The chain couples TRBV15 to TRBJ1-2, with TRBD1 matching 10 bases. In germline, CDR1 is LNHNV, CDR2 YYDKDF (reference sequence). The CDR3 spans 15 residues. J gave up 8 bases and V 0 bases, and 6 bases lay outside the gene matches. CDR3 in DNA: TGTGCCACCAGCAGAGATAAGACAGGGGGCGGGGGCTACACCTTC. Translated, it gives CATSRDKTGGGGYTF.

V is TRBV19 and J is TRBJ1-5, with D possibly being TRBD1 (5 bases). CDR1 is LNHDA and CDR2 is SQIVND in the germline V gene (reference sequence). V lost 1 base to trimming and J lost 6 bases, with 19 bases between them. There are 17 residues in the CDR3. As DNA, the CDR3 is TGTGCCAGTAGTATAGGACGGGGGGACTGGGATTTTCAGCCCCAGCATTTT. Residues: CASSIGRGDWDFQPQHF.

CDR3 protein: CASSLSRGAGGTDTQYF. The CDR3 nucleotides read TGTGCCAGCAGCCTCTCCCGCGGGGCGGGGGGCACAGATACGCAGTATTTT. The chain recombines TRBV7-8 with TRBJ2-3; 7 bases line up with TRBD2. Trimming cost V 5 bases and J 1 base; bases outside gene matches: 12. The length of the CDR3 is 17 residues. Germline CDR1 reads SGHVS; CDR2 reads FQNEAQ.

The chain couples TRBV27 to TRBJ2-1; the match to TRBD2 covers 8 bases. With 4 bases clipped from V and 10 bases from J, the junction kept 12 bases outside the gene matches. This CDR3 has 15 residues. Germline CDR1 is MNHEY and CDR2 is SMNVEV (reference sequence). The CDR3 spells CASSYQVGGAGEQFF. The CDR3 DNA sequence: TGTGCCAGCAGTTACCAAGTCGGGGGGGCAGGGGAGCAGTTCTTC.

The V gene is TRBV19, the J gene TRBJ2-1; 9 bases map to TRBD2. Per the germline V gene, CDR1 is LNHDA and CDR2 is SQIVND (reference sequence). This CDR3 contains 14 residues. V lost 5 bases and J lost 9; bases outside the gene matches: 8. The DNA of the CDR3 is TGTGCCAGTAGTTTTGGCGGGGGGGCGGGTGAGCAGTTCTTC. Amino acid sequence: CASSFGGGAGEQFF.

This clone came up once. This CDR3 is CASSHFMAGAASGANVLTF. The CDR3 DNA sequence: TGCGCCAGCAGTCATTTTATGGCAGGGGCAGCCTCTGGGGCCAACGTCCTGACTTTC. The chain is built from TRBV23-1 and TRBJ2-6; weak D call: TRBD1 (6 bases). TRBV23-1 is designated an ORF whose function remains uncertain. The CDR3 length is 19 residues. The V end was cut by 3 bases, the J end by 0 bases, with 18 bases between.

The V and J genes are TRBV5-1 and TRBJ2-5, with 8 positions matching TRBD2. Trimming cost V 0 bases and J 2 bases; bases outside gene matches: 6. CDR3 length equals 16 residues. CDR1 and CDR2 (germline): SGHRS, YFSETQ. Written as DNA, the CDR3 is TGCGCCAGCAGCTTGGCGGGGACTAGGGGTCAAGAGACCCAGTACTTC. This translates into CASSLAGTRGQETQYF.

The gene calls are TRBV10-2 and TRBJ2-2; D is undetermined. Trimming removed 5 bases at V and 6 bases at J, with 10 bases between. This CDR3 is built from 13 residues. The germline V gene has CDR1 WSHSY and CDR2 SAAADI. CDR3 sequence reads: CASSPVGAGELFF. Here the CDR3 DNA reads TGCGCCAGCAGTCCAGTTGGCGCCGGGGAGCTGTTTTTT.

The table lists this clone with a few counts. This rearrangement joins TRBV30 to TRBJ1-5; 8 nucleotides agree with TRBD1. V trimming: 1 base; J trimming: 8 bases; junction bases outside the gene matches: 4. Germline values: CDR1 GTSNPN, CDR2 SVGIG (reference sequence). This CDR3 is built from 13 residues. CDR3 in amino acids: CAWSGQGNEPQHF. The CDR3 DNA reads TGTGCCTGGAGTGGACAGGGGAATGAGCCCCAGCATTTT. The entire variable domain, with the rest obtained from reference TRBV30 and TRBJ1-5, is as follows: SQTIHQWPATLVQPVGSPLSLECTVEGTSNPNLYWYRQAAGRGLQLLFYSVGIGQISSEVPQNLSASRPQDRQFILSSKKLLLSDSGFYLCAWSGQGNEPQHFGDGTRLSIL.

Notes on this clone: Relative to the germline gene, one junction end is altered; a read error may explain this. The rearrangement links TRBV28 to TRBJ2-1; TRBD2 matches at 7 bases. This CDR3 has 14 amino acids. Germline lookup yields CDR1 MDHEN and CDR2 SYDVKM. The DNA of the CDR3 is TGTGCCAGCAGTTTCCAGCGGGAATACAGTGAGCAGTTCTTC. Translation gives CASSFQREYSEQFF. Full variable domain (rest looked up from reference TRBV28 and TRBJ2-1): DVKVTQSSRYLVKRTGEKVFLECVQDMDHENMFWYRQDPGLGLRLIYFSYDVKMKEKGDIPEGYSVSREKKERFSLILESASTNQTSMYLCASSFQREYSEQFFGPGTRLTVL.